The TCR beta chain described here comes from a study of beta chain features in type 1 diabetes. Study information: Patients looked much like healthy donors when it came to age, gender and cell yields. Study-wide points: Researchers caution that PCR might favor shorter templates, equally among patients and controls. Type 1 diabetes patients showed a moderate but significant shortening of TCRB CDR3s in all four CD4+ subsets.

Trimming removed 5 bases at V and 4 bases at J, with 7 bases between. CDR3 length equals 12 residues. The germline V gene encodes CDR1 SGHTA and CDR2 FQGTGA. Expressed TCRB transcripts were sequenced because the isolated RNA had all been reverse transcribed beforehand. Method: immunoSEQ multiplex PCR; TCRdb's copy keeps in-frame clones and lacks some. The table shows about half a million clones, with approximately 28% occurring only once. CD4+ naive, central memory, regulatory and stem cell-like memory subsets were isolated by sorting on CD45RO/CCR7/CD25/CD127/CD95/CD27. Concerning this clone itself: Its target is not known.

The chain couples TRBV7-3 to TRBJ2-3; D is unclear. The receptor was derived from a man aged 18 to 35 in good health. Input material: naive CD4+ T cells from blood. The DNA of the CDR3 is TGTGCCAGCAGCCGCCTCGCAGATACGCAGTATTTT. The encoded protein is CASSRLADTQYF.